This note documents a single T cell receptor beta chain sequence. The protocol was immunoSEQ multiplex PCR, while the TCRdb copy is restricted to in-frame clones and leaves out a portion. Here the sample spans a few hundred thousand clones, more than 95% being singletons. The germline V and J ends were trimmed by 5 bases and 0 bases, with 8 bases remaining between them. Germline V gene lookup returns CDR1 SGHRS and CDR2 YFSETQ. This CDR3 contains 13 residues. The data were taken from a study of shared clonotypes between healthy human individuals. Sequencing used naive CD4+ T cells sorted from blood. Stated subset: CD45RA+ positively selected. V and J are TRBV5-1 and TRBJ1-1, with D unresolved. This receptor was taken from a woman aged 25-40 years in good health. The CDR3 protein is CASRSGVNTEAFF. CDR3 in DNA: TGCGCCAGCAGATCTGGGGTGAACACTGAAGCTTTCTTT.